The clone carrying this T cell receptor (beta chain) was detected a few times. The sample belongs to a study of blood T cell repertoires in COVID-19. Study-wide context: Collection of acute and convalescent COVID-19 samples took place in the United States, Italy and Spain. From T cells, B-cell-depleted T cells, or PBMCs came the material, which was cDNA or gDNA.

This CDR3 spans 14 amino acids. J gave up 4 bases and V 2 bases, and 4 bases lay outside the gene matches. CDR1 is MGHDK, CDR2 SYGVNS, per germline. Per the original methods: Amplification of reference gene primers was used by the study to estimate nucleated cell counts. The repertoire was sequenced with immunoSEQ multiplex PCR; TCRdb's copy has only in-frame clones and lacks some. V and J calls plus clone size are reproduced from that table; the DNA served to infer D and trimming. Of hundreds of thousands of clones listed, just under 85% are singletons. V gene TRBV25-1 combines with J gene TRBJ2-7; 8 bases are a match to TRBD1. The receptor was derived from a woman older than 75 with acute or convalescent COVID-19. Input material: peripheral blood. The CDR3 loop is CASSEGDRGYEQYF. The DNA for the CDR3 is TGTGCCAGCAGTGAAGGAGACAGGGGTTACGAGCAGTACTTC.